This entry describes one TCR beta chain. What it recognizes is unknown. The donors were part of the validation cohort of over a hundred subjects. That cohort was separate from the first cohort, which comprised 550 to 750 subjects. This entry comes from a study of cytomegalovirus exposure and HLA in healthy donors. Only in-frame clones appear in the TCRdb table, and some are missing; sequencing was by immunoSEQ multiplex PCR. The table lists more than 300,000 clones, 86% of them singletons. Study-wide results and limits: Researchers catalogued about 150 TCR beta chains as cytomegalovirus-associated. Confirmation in vitro established that a few CMV-associated chains were specific for CMV antigens. Rarity marked most TCR sequences, yet some public TCRs occurred in many donors.

Germline loops: CDR1 SGHAT, CDR2 FQDESV (reference sequence). There are 15 residues in the CDR3. V lost 5 bases and J lost 7; bases outside the gene matches: 7. This chain joins TRBV11-1 and TRBJ1-6; 8 nucleotides agree with TRBD1. The source is a woman between 18 and 29 years old in good health and CMV-seronegative. The sequenced material came from PBMCs. CDR3 nucleotide sequence: TGTGCCAGCAGCCCACACAGGGGGGGCAATTCACCCCTCCACTTT. Amino acids: CASSPHRGGNSPLHF.